The present TCR beta chain was sequenced within a study of shared clonotypes between healthy human individuals. The V gene lost 2 bases and the J gene lost 2 bases, with 13 bases spanning the gap. Germline lookup yields CDR1 LNHDA and CDR2 SQIVND (reference sequence). The CDR3 is 15 amino acids. Genomic DNA per cell subset filled all wells of several immunoSEQ plates. TCRdb's table, derived via immunoSEQ multiplex PCR, lists solely in-frame clones and lacks some. Among 1.5 million to 2.5 million clones listed, just under 95% were seen once. It was CD45RO-negative cells, positively selected for CCR7, that made up naive CD8 cells, with terminally differentiated effector memory CD45RA+ cells excluded. All donors were healthy HIV-negative adults lacking recent acute infections or vaccinations.

Sequenced sample: naive CD8+ T cells sorted from blood. The clonotype was recovered from a young man in good health. The chain employs TRBV19 and TRBJ2-7, with a weak D call TRBD1 (5 bases). The CDR3 sequence: CASSIWWGPTYEQYF. The DNA for the CDR3 is TGTGCCAGTAGTATATGGTGGGGCCCCACCTACGAGCAGTACTTC.